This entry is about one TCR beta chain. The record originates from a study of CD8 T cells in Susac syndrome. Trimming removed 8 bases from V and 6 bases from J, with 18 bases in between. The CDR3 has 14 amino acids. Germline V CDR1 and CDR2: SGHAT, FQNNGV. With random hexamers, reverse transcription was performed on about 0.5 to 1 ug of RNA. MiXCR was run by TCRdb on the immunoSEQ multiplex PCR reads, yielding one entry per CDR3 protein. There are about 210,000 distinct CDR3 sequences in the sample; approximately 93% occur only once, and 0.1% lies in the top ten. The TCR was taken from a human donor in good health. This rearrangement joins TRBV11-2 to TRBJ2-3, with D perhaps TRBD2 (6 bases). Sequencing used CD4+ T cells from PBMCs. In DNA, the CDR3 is TGTGCCAGCGAGGGACTTCCACTGAGGGATACGCAGTATTTT. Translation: CASEGLPLRDTQYF. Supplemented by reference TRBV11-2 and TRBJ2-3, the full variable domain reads EAGVAQSPRYKIIEKRQSVAFWCNPISGHATLYWYQQILGQGPKLLIQFQNNGVVDDSQLPKDRFSAERLKGVDSTLKIQPAKLEDSAVYLCASEGLPLRDTQYFGPGTRLTVL.